This T cell receptor beta chain was profiled in a study of blood T cell repertoires in COVID-19. Study details: From T cells, B-cell-depleted T cells, or PBMCs came the material, which was cDNA or gDNA.

The protocol was immunoSEQ multiplex PCR, while the TCRdb copy is restricted to in-frame clones and leaves out a portion. The sample shows some 140,000 clones, roughly 78% of them seen only once. The source is a man aged 60 to 69 with acute or convalescent COVID-19. Sequenced sample: peripheral blood.

The CDR3 protein is CASRQQGLEKLFF. CDR3 bases: TGTGCCAGCAGGCAACAGGGCCTCGAAAAACTGTTTTTT. The rearrangement joins TRBV6-5 to TRBJ1-4; perhaps TRBD1 as D (6 bases). The CDR3 sequence is 13 residues long. Deletions cut 6 bases from V and 8 bases from J, with 13 bases between. Germline V gene data show CDR1 as MNHEY and CDR2 as SVGAGI.